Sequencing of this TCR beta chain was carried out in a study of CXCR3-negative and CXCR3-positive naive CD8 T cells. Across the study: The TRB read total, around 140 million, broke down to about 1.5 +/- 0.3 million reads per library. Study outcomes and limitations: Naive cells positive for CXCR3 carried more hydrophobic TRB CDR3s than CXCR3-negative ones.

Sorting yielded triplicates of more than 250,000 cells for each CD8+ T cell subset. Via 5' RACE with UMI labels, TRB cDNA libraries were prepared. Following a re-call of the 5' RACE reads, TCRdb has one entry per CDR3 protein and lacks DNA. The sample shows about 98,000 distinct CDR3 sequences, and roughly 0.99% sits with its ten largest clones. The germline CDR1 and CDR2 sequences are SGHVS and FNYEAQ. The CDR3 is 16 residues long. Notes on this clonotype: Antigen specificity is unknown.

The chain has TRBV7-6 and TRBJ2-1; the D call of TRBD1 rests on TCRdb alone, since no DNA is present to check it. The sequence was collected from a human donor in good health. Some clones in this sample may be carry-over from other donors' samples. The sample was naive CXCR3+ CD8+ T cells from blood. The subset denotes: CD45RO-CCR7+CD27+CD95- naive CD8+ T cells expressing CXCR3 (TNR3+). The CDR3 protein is CASSPPLLGTYNEQFF.